This T cell receptor beta chain was observed in a study of T cell responses to AZD1222 COVID-19 vaccine. The CDR3 spans 14 residues. The trim removed 7 bases at V and 5 bases at J, leaving 7 bases unmatched. Germline lookup yields CDR1 ENHRY and CDR2 SYGVKD. Sequencing was performed with immunoSEQ multiplex PCR; in TCRdb, only in-frame clones are kept and a portion is missing. The sample lists some 180,000 clones, 90% to 95% occurring once. This rearrangement joins TRBV10-3 to TRBJ1-2; 10 bases align to TRBD1. The clonotype originates from an adult who received the MenACWY meningococcal vaccine as a control. Sample: peripheral blood, taken 28 days after the second dose of the MenACWY control vaccine. CDR3 nucleotides: TGTGCCATCACCGGACAGGGGGATAATTATGGCTACACCTTC. This gives the protein CAITGQGDNYGYTF.